The clone carrying this T cell receptor beta chain was recorded at least ten times. These data come from a study of neurological immune-mediated disorders. This CDR3 contains 16 residues. The germline V gene has CDR1 SGHRS and CDR2 YFSETQ. The J segment lost 0 bases and the V segment lost 1 base, leaving 6 bases of the junction unmatched. TCRdb reanalysed the 5' RACE reads using MiXCR and keeps one entry per CDR3 protein. The table includes around 21,000 distinct CDR3 sequences, approximately 7.3% detected once. V is TRBV5-1 and J is TRBJ1-2, with 7 positions matching TRBD1. The sample consisted of CD8+ T cells from blood. The sequence derives from a woman aged 25 to 39 with HTLV-1-associated myelopathy (HAM/TSP). In nucleotides, the CDR3 is TGCGCCAGCAGCTTGCGTGGGACAGAGACTAACTATGGCTACACCTTC. Translation gives CASSLRGTETNYGYTF.